This TCR beta chain was sequenced in a study of T cell responses to AZD1222 COVID-19 vaccine. General observations from the study: Nearly half of unique spike-specific TCRs reportedly avoided B.1.351 and B.1.1.7 mutated regions. Among the donors, most were white British and more were female, and clonal diversity was possibly underestimated.

The method was immunoSEQ multiplex PCR; TCRdb's version includes in-frame clones alone and lacks a portion of them. The sample lists tens of thousands of clones, under 85% occurring once. In regard to this clone: Its antigen is still unknown.

The V gene's germline CDR1 is GTSNPN and CDR2 SVGIG (reference sequence). This CDR3 is 11 amino acids long. Trimming removed 3 bases at V and 5 bases at J, with 8 bases between. This receptor was taken from an adult in good health. V gene TRBV30 combines with J gene TRBJ2-7; D possibly corresponds to TRBD2 (5 bases). The source was peripheral blood, collected on day 0 of AZD1222 vaccination. The CDR3 is CAWSPGDEQYF. The CDR3 region has the DNA TGTGCCTGGAGCCCCGGGGACGAGCAGTACTTC.